A selection of T cell receptor beta chains follows, all from one sample in a study of T cell repertoires in cytomegalovirus infection. These receptors are not linked to any known antigen. TCRdb recomputed calls from the reads with MiXCR, one row per CDR3 protein. Of roughly 800,000 distinct CDR3 sequences in the sample, 25% to 35% were seen once. This sample comprised cultured CD8+ T cells from PBMCs, obtained from culture after CMV antigen stimulation. All receptors derive from a human donor in good health (CMV status not recorded). Some clones in this sample may be carry-over from other donors' samples. Both conserved end residues are part of each CDR3. A D gene is named only where the DNA matches it firmly. Rows may omit the clone size; those that give it use once, few, many or a size class.

TRBJ2-1	TRBV28	.	.	CASRSAFRTVSYNEQFF	TGTGCCAGCAGATCCGCATTTAGGACAGTCTCCTACAATGAGCAGTTCTTC
TRBJ1-6	TRBV19	few	.	CASSEFIVEANSPLHF	TGTGCCAGTAGTGAATTTATCGTAGAGGCTAATTCACCCCTCCACTTT
TRBJ1-4	TRBV4-1	many	.	CASSSLGRANEKLFF	TGCGCCAGCAGCTCCTTGGGACGGGCTAATGAAAAACTGTTTTTT
TRBJ2-1	TRBV6-6	.	.	CASSYSGDSGTTTDEQFF	TGTGCCAGCAGTTACTCGGGGGACTCCGGGACGACGACCGATGAGCAGTTCTTC
TRBJ2-1	TRBV27	.	TRBD1	CASSPERGQGIYNEQFF	TGTGCCAGCAGTCCAGAGAGAGGACAGGGAATCTACAATGAGCAGTTCTTC
TRBJ2-3	TRBV27	few	.	CATNRGAGADTQYF	TGTGCCACCAACCGTGGGGCTGGGGCAGATACGCAGTATTTT
TRBJ2-3	TRBV6-5	.	TRBD1	CASSYDRESTDTQYF	TGTGCCAGCAGTTACGACAGGGAGAGCACAGATACGCAGTATTTT
TRBJ1-4	TRBV7-9	few	.	CASSSTGSTNEKLFF	TGTGCCAGCAGCTCTACAGGTTCAACTAATGAAAAACTGTTTTTT
TRBJ1-2	TRBV19	few	.	CASRPRGGQATLDTF	TGTGCCAGTAGGCCGAGGGGGGGGCAGGCCACCCTCGACACCTTC
TRBJ1-2	TRBV6-2/TRBV6-3	many	.	CASSYSKRRGNYGYTF	TGTGCCAGCAGTTACTCGAAAAGGAGGGGGAACTATGGCTACACCTTC
TRBJ1-1	TRBV19	.	TRBD1	CASSINLGGTTEAFF	TGTGCCAGTAGTATAAACCTAGGGGGCACCACTGAAGCTTTCTTT
TRBJ1-2	TRBV6-5	.	TRBD1	CASSRPGTGSPNYGYTF	TGTGCCAGCAGCCGTCCCGGGACAGGGTCCCCCAACTATGGCTACACCTTC
TRBJ1-2	TRBV7-8	.	.	CASSFTGIYGYTF	TGTGCCAGCAGCTTTACAGGAATCTATGGCTACACCTTC
TRBJ1-5	TRBV27	.	.	CASSLSTTGQILGQPQHF	TGTGCCAGCAGTTTATCAACGACCGGACAGATCCTCGGTCAGCCCCAGCATTTT
TRBJ2-3	TRBV25-1	.	.	CASSEFWGQADTQYF	TGTGCCAGCAGTGAGTTTTGGGGGCAAGCAGATACGCAGTATTTT
TRBJ1-1	TRBV28	few	TRBD1	CASSRPWTGKDYTEAFF	TGTGCCAGCAGCCGCCCTTGGACAGGAAAAGACTACACTGAAGCTTTCTTT
TRBJ1-6	TRBV20-1	.	.	CSAASWGSPLHF	TGCAGTGCTGCCTCCTGGGGTTCACCCCTCCACTTT
TRBJ2-4	TRBV14	few	.	CASSQEPPGAKNIQYF	TGTGCCAGCAGCCAGGAGCCACCGGGAGCCAAAAACATTCAGTACTTC
TRBJ2-3	TRBV27	once	.	CASSLSFDLRDTQYF	TGTGCCAGCAGTTTATCCTTCGATCTCAGGGATACGCAGTATTTT
TRBJ2-5	TRBV7-6	many	TRBD1	CASTSTGGAKTQYF	TGTGCCAGCACCTCGACAGGGGGCGCGAAGACCCAGTACTTC
TRBJ2-2	TRBV14	few	.	CASSQAGGANTGELFF	TGTGCCAGCAGCCAAGCTGGGGGCGCGAACACCGGGGAGCTGTTTTTT
TRBJ2-5	TRBV12-5	few	TRBD1	CASGLWTGDQETQYF	TGTGCTAGTGGTTTGTGGACAGGGGACCAAGAGACCCAGTACTTC
TRBJ2-3	TRBV11-1	many	TRBD2	CASTPAGGTNTQYF	TGTGCCAGCACCCCCGCGGGGGGGACAAATACGCAGTATTTT
TRBJ2-3	TRBV6-1	few	TRBD1	CASSSDRRADTQYF	TGTGCCAGCAGCTCGGACAGGCGTGCAGATACGCAGTATTTT
TRBJ2-1	TRBV7-9	many	TRBD2	CASRKTSGGNNEQFF	TGTGCCAGCAGAAAGACTAGCGGGGGCAACAATGAGCAGTTCTTC
TRBJ2-1	TRBV20-1	.	.	CSALAGNEQFF	TGCAGTGCTCTAGCTGGGAATGAGCAGTTCTTC
TRBJ2-3	TRBV5-4	.	.	CASSPPDGTYTDTQYF	TGTGCCAGCAGCCCGCCCGACGGGACCTACACAGATACGCAGTATTTT
TRBJ2-2	TRBV4-3	many	.	CASSQDLTGTNTGELFF	TGCGCCAGCAGCCAAGATCTTACGGGGACGAACACCGGGGAGCTGTTTTTT
TRBJ2-1	TRBV4-1	many	TRBD2	CASSPRGGLNEQFF	TGCGCCAGCAGCCCGCGGGGGGGCCTTAATGAGCAGTTCTTC
TRBJ2-1	TRBV14	few	.	CASSSFYNEQFF	TGTGCCAGCAGCTCATTCTACAATGAGCAGTTCTTC
TRBJ1-1	TRBV6-2/TRBV6-3	.	TRBD1	CASSYDRGMDTEAFF	TGTGCCAGCAGTTACGACAGGGGGATGGACACTGAAGCTTTCTTT
TRBJ2-3	TRBV27	.	TRBD1	CASSSDRPQGEGTTQYF	TGTGCCAGCAGTTCCGACCGGCCACAGGGGGAAGGTACGACGCAGTATTTT
TRBJ1-2	TRBV13	.	.	CASSLDQGSWAGGYTF	TGTGCCAGCAGCTTAGATCAGGGCTCTTGGGCTGGTGGCTACACCTTC
TRBJ2-2	TRBV27	.	.	CASSIRPGLATTGELFF	TGTGCCAGCAGTATCCGCCCGGGCTTAGCCACCACCGGGGAGCTGTTTTTT
TRBJ2-7	TRBV15	few	.	CATSRRNPQGTYEQYF	TGTGCCACCAGCAGGAGAAACCCTCAGGGAACCTACGAGCAGTACTTC
TRBJ1-2	TRBV7-8	.	.	CASSPSTPSNYGYTF	TGTGCCAGCAGCCCGTCGACCCCTTCTAACTATGGCTACACCTTC
TRBJ1-2	TRBV14	.	.	CASSRGAADYTF	TGTGCCAGCAGCCGTGGGGCAGCGGACTACACCTTC
TRBJ1-2	TRBV7-2	few	TRBD1	CASSFGTVYGYTF	TGTGCCAGCAGCTTCGGGACAGTCTATGGCTACACCTTC
TRBJ2-3	TRBV7-2	many	TRBD2	CASSFKRGWTDTQYF	TGTGCCAGCAGCTTCAAGCGGGGTTGGACAGATACGCAGTATTTT
TRBJ2-1	TRBV12-3/TRBV12-4	.	.	CASSLGPSQDSYNEQFF	TGTGCCAGCAGTTTAGGTCCGAGCCAGGACTCCTACAATGAGCAGTTCTTC
TRBJ1-2	TRBV6-2/TRBV6-3	.	TRBD1	CASSYFRDSALGYTF	TGTGCCAGCAGTTACTTCCGGGACAGCGCTCTGGGCTACACCTTC
TRBJ1-1	TRBV5-1	.	.	CASSLEGRGNEAFF	TGCGCCAGCAGCTTGGAGGGAAGAGGGAATGAAGCTTTCTTT
TRBJ2-1	TRBV7-9	few	.	CASSLGKIFEQFF	TGTGCCAGCAGCTTAGGCAAGATCTTTGAGCAGTTCTTC
TRBJ2-3	TRBV7-8	.	.	CANSLRYTDTQYF	TGTGCCAACAGCCTGCGATACACAGATACGCAGTATTTT